The rows below give T cell receptor beta chains drawn from one sample of a study of PD-L1 blockade in urothelial cancer. Libraries were prepared by immunoSEQ multiplex PCR; TCRdb keeps only in-frame clonotypes and omits some of them. This table holds fewer than 50,000 clones, around 79% found once. The source was PBMCs, collected around atezolizumab (anti-PD-L1) treatment. These TCRs come from an older man with urothelial cancer. CDR3s include the opening cysteine and the closing phenylalanine or tryptophan. Each record gives: CDR3 protein, CDR3 DNA, CDR3 length, D gene, J gene, clone size, V gene. D genes are given only for firm matches. Clone size, where shown, is once, few, many, or a class for clones that have expanded.

CDR3: CASSFGGTGGTSYNEQFF
DNA: TGTGCCAGCAGCTTCGGTGGGACAGGGGGAACATCCTACAATGAGCAGTTCTTC
length: 18
D: TRBD1
J: TRBJ2-1
size: -
V: TRBV7-9

CDR3: CASSFQGQGAEETQYF
DNA: TGCGCCAGCAGCTTTCAGGGACAGGGGGCTGAAGAGACCCAGTACTTC
length: 16
D: TRBD1
J: TRBJ2-5
size: -
V: TRBV5-1

CDR3: CASSHLLAGGDHEQYF
DNA: TGTGCCAGCAGCCATTTACTAGCGGGAGGCGACCACGAGCAGTACTTC
length: 16
D: TRBD2
J: TRBJ2-7
size: -
V: TRBV7-6

CDR3: CASSVAETQYF
DNA: TGTGCCAGCAGTGTCGCGGAGACCCAGTACTTC
length: 11
D: -
J: TRBJ2-5
size: -
V: TRBV2

CDR3: CASSRQGDQPQHF
DNA: TGTGCCAGCAGTCGACAGGGCGATCAGCCCCAGCATTTT
length: 13
D: TRBD1
J: TRBJ1-5
size: -
V: TRBV2

CDR3: CASSFSPGTGELFF
DNA: TGTGCCAGCAGCTTTAGCCCCGGGACCGGGGAGCTGTTTTTT
length: 14
D: -
J: TRBJ2-2
size: -
V: TRBV7-2

CDR3: CASSLGQASYEQYF
DNA: TGTGCCAGCAGCTTAGGACAGGCGTCCTACGAGCAGTACTTC
length: 14
D: TRBD1
J: TRBJ2-7
size: -
V: TRBV5-4

CDR3: CASSGQGEREQYF
DNA: TGTGCCAGCAGTGGACAGGGGGAACGCGAGCAGTACTTC
length: 13
D: TRBD1
J: TRBJ2-7
size: -
V: TRBV2

CDR3: CASSPRGYREQYF
DNA: TGTGCCAGCAGCCCCAGGGGGTATCGCGAGCAGTACTTC
length: 13
D: TRBD1
J: TRBJ2-7
size: -
V: TRBV28

CDR3: CASSYRDRSYNEQFF
DNA: TGTGCCAGCAGTTACCGGGACAGATCCTACAATGAGCAGTTCTTC
length: 15
D: TRBD1
J: TRBJ2-1
size: -
V: TRBV11-3

CDR3: CASSKFTRGSGNTIYF
DNA: TGTGCCAGCAGCAAATTCACTCGGGGCTCTGGAAACACCATATATTTT
length: 16
D: -
J: TRBJ1-3
size: once
V: TRBV4-2

CDR3: CASSAQGGRDSEAFF
DNA: TGTGCCAGCAGTGCCCAGGGTGGCAGGGACTCTGAAGCTTTCTTT
length: 15
D: -
J: TRBJ1-1
size: few
V: TRBV6-4

CDR3: CASSLVGGEDPQHF
DNA: TGCGCCAGCAGCTTGGTGGGGGGGGAGGATCCCCAGCATTTT
length: 14
D: -
J: TRBJ1-5
size: once
V: TRBV5-1

CDR3: CASSRTGSQFF
DNA: TGTGCCAGCAGTCGCACAGGGTCGCAGTTCTTC
length: 11
D: -
J: TRBJ2-1
size: -
V: TRBV5-6

CDR3: CSALTGLSQYF
DNA: TGCAGTGCACTGACAGGGCTGTCCCAGTACTTC
length: 11
D: TRBD1
J: TRBJ2-5
size: few
V: TRBV20-1

CDR3: CASSPRTGGMNTGELFF
DNA: TGTGCCAGCAGCCCTAGAACTGGAGGGATGAACACCGGGGAGCTGTTTTTT
length: 17
D: -
J: TRBJ2-2
size: -
V: TRBV4-2

CDR3: CAWAQGSYTDTQYF
DNA: TGTGCCTGGGCCCAGGGGTCCTACACAGATACGCAGTATTTT
length: 14
D: -
J: TRBJ2-3
size: few
V: TRBV30

CDR3: CASTSGQRYEQYF
DNA: TGTGCCAGCACCTCGGGACAGAGGTACGAGCAGTACTTC
length: 13
D: TRBD1
J: TRBJ2-7
size: -
V: TRBV28

CDR3: CASSTRGGRSYEQYF
DNA: TGTGCCAGCAGTACGCGCGGGGGCCGCTCCTACGAGCAGTACTTC
length: 15
D: -
J: TRBJ2-7
size: -
V: TRBV28

CDR3: CASSVAGGGYEQYF
DNA: TGTGCCAGCAGCGTAGCTGGGGGCGGCTACGAGCAGTACTTC
length: 14
D: -
J: TRBJ2-7
size: -
V: TRBV9

CDR3: CASRSARGELFF
DNA: TGTGCCAGCAGGAGTGCCCGGGGGGAGCTGTTTTTT
length: 12
D: -
J: TRBJ2-2
size: -
V: TRBV27

CDR3: CASSLGGGQNTGELFF
DNA: TGTGCCAGCAGCTTAGGGGGTGGACAGAACACCGGGGAGCTGTTTTTT
length: 16
D: -
J: TRBJ2-2
size: once
V: TRBV11-2

CDR3: CASSLVQGPEKLFF
DNA: TGCGCCAGCAGCTTGGTTCAGGGTCCCGAAAAACTGTTTTTT
length: 14
D: -
J: TRBJ1-4
size: -
V: TRBV5-1

CDR3: CASSLDQGAYPEQYF
DNA: TGCGCCAGCAGCTTGGATCAGGGGGCGTACCCCGAGCAGTACTTC
length: 15
D: TRBD1
J: TRBJ2-7
size: once
V: TRBV5-1

CDR3: CASSSSTGQYEQYF
DNA: TGTGCCAGCAGCTCGTCGACAGGGCAGTACGAGCAGTACTTC
length: 14
D: TRBD1
J: TRBJ2-7
size: -
V: TRBV11-2

CDR3: CASSFKGRAAYSGEAFF
DNA: TGTGCCAGCAGCTTTAAAGGCAGGGCAGCGTATTCCGGTGAAGCTTTCTTT
length: 17
D: -
J: TRBJ1-1
size: -
V: TRBV11-2

CDR3: CASRYSTGSYEQYF
DNA: TGTGCCAGCAGATACTCGACAGGGTCCTACGAGCAGTACTTC
length: 14
D: TRBD1
J: TRBJ2-7
size: -
V: TRBV2

CDR3: CASSVSSGDSYNEQFF
DNA: TGTGCCAGCAGCGTATCTAGCGGGGATTCCTACAATGAGCAGTTCTTC
length: 16
D: TRBD2
J: TRBJ2-1
size: few
V: TRBV9

CDR3: CASKRTAVSSTDTQYF
DNA: TGTGCCAGTAAAAGGACAGCAGTTTCTAGCACAGATACGCAGTATTTT
length: 16
D: -
J: TRBJ2-3
size: -
V: TRBV19

CDR3: CASSVSSGSYNEQFF
DNA: TGTGCCAGCAGTGTCTCTAGCGGGAGCTACAATGAGCAGTTCTTC
length: 15
D: TRBD2
J: TRBJ2-1
size: few
V: TRBV25-1

CDR3: CASCSRGDNEQYF
DNA: TGTGCCAGCTGTAGCCGGGGTGACAACGAGCAGTACTTC
length: 13
D: -
J: TRBJ2-7
size: few
V: TRBV6-6

CDR3: CASSLQGNNEQFF
DNA: TGCGCCAGCAGCCTACAGGGTAACAATGAGCAGTTCTTC
length: 13
D: -
J: TRBJ2-1
size: -
V: TRBV10-1

CDR3: CASSAGQGAATDTQYF
DNA: TGTGCCAGCAGTGCGGGACAGGGGGCGGCCACAGATACGCAGTATTTT
length: 16
D: TRBD1
J: TRBJ2-3
size: few
V: TRBV25-1

CDR3: CSVAYSRDTQYF
DNA: TGCAGCGTTGCCTACTCTAGAGATACGCAGTATTTT
length: 12
D: -
J: TRBJ2-3
size: -
V: TRBV29-1

CDR3: CASCAGLETEAFF
DNA: TGCGCCAGCTGCGCAGGGCTCGAAACTGAAGCTTTCTTT
length: 13
D: -
J: TRBJ1-1
size: -
V: TRBV5-1

CDR3: CASAQGLRETQYF
DNA: TGTGCCAGCGCCCAGGGGCTAAGGGAGACCCAGTACTTC
length: 13
D: -
J: TRBJ2-5
size: -
V: TRBV6-5

CDR3: CASSSQWNTEAFF
DNA: TGTGCCAGCAGTTCGCAGTGGAACACTGAAGCTTTCTTT
length: 13
D: -
J: TRBJ1-1
size: -
V: TRBV6-5

CDR3: CASSLGANVGPTDYEQYF
DNA: TGTGCCAGCAGTTTAGGGGCGAATGTTGGCCCCACAGACTACGAGCAGTACTTC
length: 18
D: -
J: TRBJ2-7
size: -
V: TRBV28

CDR3: CASSRQGAGETQYF
DNA: TGTGCCAGTAGCCGACAGGGGGCCGGTGAGACCCAGTACTTC
length: 14
D: TRBD1
J: TRBJ2-5
size: -
V: TRBV19

CDR3: CASGGQGPDTQYF
DNA: TGTGCCAGCGGAGGACAGGGTCCAGATACGCAGTATTTT
length: 13
D: TRBD1
J: TRBJ2-3
size: -
V: TRBV6-1

CDR3: CASSVLTSSNTGELFF
DNA: TGTGCCAGCAGTGTTTTGACATCGTCGAACACCGGGGAGCTGTTTTTT
length: 16
D: -
J: TRBJ2-2
size: -
V: TRBV25-1

CDR3: CASRRQGQNTGELFF
DNA: TGTGCCAGTAGGAGGCAGGGACAAAACACCGGGGAGCTGTTTTTT
length: 15
D: -
J: TRBJ2-2
size: -
V: TRBV19

CDR3: CASSGRTSGKGVGTKNIQYF
DNA: TGCGCCAGCAGCGGCCGGACTAGCGGGAAGGGAGTAGGGACCAAAAACATTCAGTACTTC
length: 20
D: TRBD2
J: TRBJ2-4
size: -
V: TRBV4-1

CDR3: CASSSWTGAETQYF
DNA: TGTGCCAGCAGCTCCTGGACAGGGGCAGAGACCCAGTACTTC
length: 14
D: TRBD1
J: TRBJ2-5
size: -
V: TRBV11-2

CDR3: CASSKPQASNTEAFF
DNA: TGTGCCAGTAGTAAGCCCCAGGCGTCTAACACTGAAGCTTTCTTT
length: 15
D: -
J: TRBJ1-1
size: few
V: TRBV19

CDR3: CASSQGGGRATDTQYF
DNA: TGTGCCAGCAGCCAAGGGGGCGGGAGGGCAACAGATACGCAGTATTTT
length: 16
D: TRBD2
J: TRBJ2-3
size: -
V: TRBV4-2

CDR3: CASSSHQPGTGELFF
DNA: TGTGCCAGCAGTTCTCATCAACCGGGCACCGGGGAGCTGTTTTTT
length: 15
D: -
J: TRBJ2-2
size: -
V: TRBV6-5

CDR3: CASSLAGLKGNEQFF
DNA: TGTGCCAGCAGCTTGGCCGGACTAAAAGGGAATGAGCAGTTCTTC
length: 15
D: -
J: TRBJ2-1
size: -
V: TRBV5-5

CDR3: CASSLDQGNTEAFF
DNA: TGTGCCAGCAGCTTGGATCAGGGGAACACTGAAGCTTTCTTT
length: 14
D: -
J: TRBJ1-1
size: -
V: TRBV5-8

CDR3: CSAQDRSKGEQFF
DNA: TGCAGCGCCCAGGACAGGTCGAAGGGTGAGCAGTTCTTC
length: 13
D: TRBD1
J: TRBJ2-1
size: few
V: TRBV29-1